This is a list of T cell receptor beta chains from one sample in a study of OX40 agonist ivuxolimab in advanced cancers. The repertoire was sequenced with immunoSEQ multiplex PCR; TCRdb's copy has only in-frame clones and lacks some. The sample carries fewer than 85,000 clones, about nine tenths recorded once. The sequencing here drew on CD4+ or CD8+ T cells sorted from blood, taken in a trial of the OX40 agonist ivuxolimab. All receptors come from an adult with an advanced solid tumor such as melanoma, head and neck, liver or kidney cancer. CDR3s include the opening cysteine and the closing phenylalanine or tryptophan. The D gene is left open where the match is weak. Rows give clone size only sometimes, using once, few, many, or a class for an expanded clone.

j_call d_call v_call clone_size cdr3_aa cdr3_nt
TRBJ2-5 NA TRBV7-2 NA CASSPWRGIQETQYF TGTGCCAGCAGCCCATGGCGGGGTATTCAAGAGACCCAGTACTTC
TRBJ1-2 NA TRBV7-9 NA CASSFQSQNLYGYTF TGTGCCAGCAGCTTTCAATCCCAGAACCTCTATGGCTACACCTTC
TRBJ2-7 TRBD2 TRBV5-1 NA CASSLRTSGEQYF TGCGCCAGCAGCTTGAGGACTAGCGGTGAGCAGTACTTC
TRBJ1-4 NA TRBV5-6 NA CASSRGSQVFHEKLFF TGTGCCAGCAGCCGGGGGTCACAGGTTTTTCATGAAAAACTGTTTTTT
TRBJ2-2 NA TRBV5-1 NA CASSLEGSNTGELFF TGCGCCAGCAGCTTGGAGGGATCCAACACCGGGGAGCTGTTTTTT
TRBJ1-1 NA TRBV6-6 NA CASRPWEGGQNTEAFF TGTGCCAGCAGGCCCTGGGAGGGGGGACAGAACACTGAAGCTTTCTTT
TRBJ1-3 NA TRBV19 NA CATAGGSSGNTIYF TGTGCCACGGCCGGGGGGTCTTCGGGAAACACCATATATTTT
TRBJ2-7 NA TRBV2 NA CASSPFSAGQYF TGTGCCAGCAGTCCGTTCAGCGCCGGGCAGTACTTC
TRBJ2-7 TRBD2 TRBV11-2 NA CASSSGLAGGAYEQYF TGTGCCAGCAGCTCGGGACTAGCGGGAGGAGCATACGAGCAGTACTTC
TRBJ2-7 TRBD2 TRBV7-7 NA CASSIGLAGDEQYF TGTGCTAGCAGCATAGGACTAGCGGGAGACGAGCAGTACTTC
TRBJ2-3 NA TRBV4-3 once CASSQGSHSTDTQYF TGCGCCAGCAGCCAAGGGAGCCATAGCACAGATACGCAGTATTTT
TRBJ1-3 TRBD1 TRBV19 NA CASSTPGTVTGNTIYF TGTGCCAGTAGTACGCCCGGGACAGTCACTGGAAACACCATATATTTT
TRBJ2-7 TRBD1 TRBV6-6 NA CASSYPGQGYEQYF TGTGCCAGCAGTTATCCGGGACAGGGTTACGAGCAGTACTTC
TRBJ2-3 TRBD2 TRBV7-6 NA CASSLGTSGTDTQYF TGTGCCAGCAGCTTAGGGACTAGCGGCACAGATACGCAGTATTTT
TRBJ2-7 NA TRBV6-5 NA CASSYEGGATTEQYF TGTGCCAGCAGTTATGAAGGAGGAGCTACAACCGAGCAGTACTTC
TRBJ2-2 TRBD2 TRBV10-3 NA CASSGLAGANTGELFF TGTGCCAGCTCTGGACTAGCGGGCGCGAACACCGGGGAGCTGTTTTTT
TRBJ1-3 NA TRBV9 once CASSIKGQGLSGNTIYF TGTGCCAGCAGCATCAAGGGGCAGGGCCTATCTGGAAACACCATATATTTT
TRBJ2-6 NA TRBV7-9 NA CASTNLGGAGANVLTF TGTGCCAGCACCAACCTCGGGGGAGCTGGGGCCAACGTCCTGACTTTC
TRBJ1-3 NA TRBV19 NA CASSRGRSSGNTIYF TGTGCCAGTAGCCGAGGACGGTCCTCTGGAAACACCATATATTTT
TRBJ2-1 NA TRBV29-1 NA CSVLVGTYNEQFF TGCAGCGTTCTTGTAGGGACTTACAATGAGCAGTTCTTC
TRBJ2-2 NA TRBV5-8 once CASRLPGPNTGELFF TGTGCCAGCAGGTTACCGGGACCCAACACCGGGGAGCTGTTTTTT
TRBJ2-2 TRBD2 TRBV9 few CASSPRLAGYTGELFF TGTGCCAGCAGCCCCCGTCTAGCGGGGTACACCGGGGAGCTGTTTTTT
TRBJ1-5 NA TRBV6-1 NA CASSEQGQPQHF TGTGCCAGCAGTGAACAGGGGCAGCCCCAGCATTTT
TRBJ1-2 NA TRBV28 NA CASRVPGDGGYTF TGTGCCAGCAGAGTTCCGGGGGATGGTGGCTACACCTTC
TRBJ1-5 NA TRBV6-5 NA CASREGSNQPQHF TGTGCCAGCCGGGAAGGGTCCAATCAGCCCCAGCATTTT
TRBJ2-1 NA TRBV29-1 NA CSVEGGGRGWNEQFF TGCAGCGTTGAAGGTGGCGGTCGGGGATGGAATGAGCAGTTCTTC
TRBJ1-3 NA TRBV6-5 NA CASSYVRGQGNTIYF TGTGCCAGCAGTTACGTCCGTGGTCAAGGAAACACCATATATTTT
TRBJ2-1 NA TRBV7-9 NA CASSLAGTLYNEQFF TGTGCCAGCAGCTTAGCTGGGACACTTTACAATGAGCAGTTCTTC
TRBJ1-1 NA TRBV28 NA CASSIRQPMNTEAFF TGTGCCAGCAGTATCAGACAGCCTATGAACACTGAAGCTTTCTTT
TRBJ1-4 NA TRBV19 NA CASSIAGNEKLFF TGTGCCAGTAGTATAGCCGGGAATGAAAAACTGTTTTTT
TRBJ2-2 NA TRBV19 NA CASSIQGTGELFF TGTGCCAGTAGTATTCAGGGAACCGGGGAGCTGTTTTTT
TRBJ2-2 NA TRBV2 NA CASSEGGGSGELFF TGTGCCAGCAGTGAAGGGGGTGGGTCCGGGGAGCTGTTTTTT
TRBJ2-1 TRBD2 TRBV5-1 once CASSLALAGNDEQFF TGCGCCAGCAGCTTGGCCCTAGCGGGGAATGATGAGCAGTTCTTC
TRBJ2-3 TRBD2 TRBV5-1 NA CASSSGTSPGRDTQYF TGCGCCAGCAGTTCCGGGACTAGTCCGGGTAGAGATACGCAGTATTTT
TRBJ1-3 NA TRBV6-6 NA CASSTGGGGNTIYF TGTGCCAGCAGTACGGGGGGGGGTGGAAACACCATATATTTT
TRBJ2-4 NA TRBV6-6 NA CASSYSSENIQYF TGTGCCAGCAGTTACTCGAGTGAAAACATTCAGTACTTC
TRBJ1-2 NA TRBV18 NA CASSPDSYYGYTF TGTGCCAGCTCACCGGACAGCTACTATGGCTACACCTTC
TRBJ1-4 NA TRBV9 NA CASSVAPTNEKLFF TGTGCCAGCAGCGTAGCTCCAACTAATGAAAAACTGTTTTTT
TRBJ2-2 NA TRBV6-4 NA CASRRLGSSNTGELFF TGTGCCAGCAGAAGACTTGGGTCCTCGAACACCGGGGAGCTGTTTTTT
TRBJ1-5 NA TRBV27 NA CASSLSASNQPQHF TGTGCCAGCAGTTTAAGCGCGAGCAATCAGCCCCAGCATTTT
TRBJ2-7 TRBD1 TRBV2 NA CASSRDRWSSYEQYF TGTGCCAGCAGTCGGGACAGGTGGAGCTCCTACGAGCAGTACTTC
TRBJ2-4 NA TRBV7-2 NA CASSLAMGPGNIQYF TGTGCCAGCAGCTTAGCGATGGGCCCTGGAAACATTCAGTACTTC
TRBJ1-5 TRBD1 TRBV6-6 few CASRTGQAASNQPQHF TGTGCCAGCAGAACGGGACAGGCGGCGAGCAATCAGCCCCAGCATTTT
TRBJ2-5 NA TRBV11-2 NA CASSLGGGPQETQYF TGTGCCAGCAGCTTGGGGGGGGGCCCCCAAGAGACCCAGTACTTC
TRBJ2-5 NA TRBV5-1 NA CASSLVTANSETQYF TGCGCCAGCAGCTTGGTCACAGCCAACTCGGAGACCCAGTACTTC
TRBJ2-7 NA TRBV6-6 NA CASSYSPGAYEQYF TGTGCCAGCAGTTACTCGCCAGGGGCGTACGAGCAGTACTTC
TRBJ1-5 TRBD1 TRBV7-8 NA CASSPGQGGYQPQHF TGTGCCAGCAGCCCCGGACAGGGAGGTTACCAGCCCCAGCATTTT
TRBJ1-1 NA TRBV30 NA CACDWGREDTEAFF TGTGCCTGTGATTGGGGGCGCGAAGACACTGAAGCTTTCTTT
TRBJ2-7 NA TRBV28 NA CASSPTTDTYEQYF TGTGCCAGCAGTCCGACGACAGATACCTACGAGCAGTACTTC
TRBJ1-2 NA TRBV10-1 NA CASSESGNYGYTF TGCGCCAGCAGTGAATCAGGGAACTATGGCTACACCTTC